This entry is about one T cell receptor (beta chain). CDR3 length equals 16 residues. Germline lookup yields CDR1 SGHRS and CDR2 YFSETQ. The V and J ends lost 4 bases and 8 bases respectively, with 22 bases between them. Original processing notes: By means of reference gene primer amplification, nucleated cell counts were estimated. Clones were read by immunoSEQ multiplex PCR, and TCRdb kept only the in-frame ones, dropping some. D and trimming come from the DNA, and the V and J calls and clone size come from that table. The sample lists around 89,000 clones, 80% to 90% seen once, with 8% to 9.5% in the top ten. This sample was included in a study of blood T cell repertoires in COVID-19. Overall study context: Sources were T cells, B-cell-depleted T cells, or PBMCs; the material itself was cDNA or gDNA.

The source is a man aged 45-60 years with acute or convalescent COVID-19. The sequencing input was peripheral blood. V is TRBV5-1 and J is TRBJ1-5; D ambiguous. In nucleotides, the CDR3 is TGCGCCAGCAGCGTCGGTACCGGGAGTATATCGGAGCCCCAGCATTTT. Protein sequence: CASSVGTGSISEPQHF.